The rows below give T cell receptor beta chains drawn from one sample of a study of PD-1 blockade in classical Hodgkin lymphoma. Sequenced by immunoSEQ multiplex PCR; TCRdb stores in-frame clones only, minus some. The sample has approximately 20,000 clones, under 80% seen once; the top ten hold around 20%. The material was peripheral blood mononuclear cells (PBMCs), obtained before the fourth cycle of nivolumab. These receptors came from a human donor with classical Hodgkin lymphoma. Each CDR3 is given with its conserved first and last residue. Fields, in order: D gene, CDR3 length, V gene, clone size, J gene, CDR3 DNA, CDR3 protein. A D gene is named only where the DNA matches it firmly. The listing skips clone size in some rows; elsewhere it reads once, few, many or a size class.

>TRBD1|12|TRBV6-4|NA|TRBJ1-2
TGTGCCCGCTTGACAGGGAACTATGGCTACACCTTC
CARLTGNYGYTF
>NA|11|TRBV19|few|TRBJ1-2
TGTGCCAGTAGTATGGTGGGGAGCTACACCTTC
CASSMVGSYTF
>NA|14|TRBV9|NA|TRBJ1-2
TGTGCCAGCAGCGTAGGTGGAGCTAAAGGTGGCTACACCTTC
CASSVGGAKGGYTF
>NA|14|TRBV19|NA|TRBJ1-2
TGTGCCAGTAGTATATTGGGCAGGGCGTATGGCTACACCTTC
CASSILGRAYGYTF
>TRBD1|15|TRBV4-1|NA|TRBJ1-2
TGCGCCAGCAGCCAGGACCGGGACAGACCCTATGGCTACACCTTC
CASSQDRDRPYGYTF
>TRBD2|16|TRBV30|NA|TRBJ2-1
TGTGCCTGGAGTAACCTTTTGGGCGGGGGGAGGAATGAGCAGTTCTTC
CAWSNLLGGGRNEQFF
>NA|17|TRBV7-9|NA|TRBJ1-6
TGTGCCAGCACAAAACCCGGGGCCAGCTCCTATAATTCACCCCTCCACTTT
CASTKPGASSYNSPLHF
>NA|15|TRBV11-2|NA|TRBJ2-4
TGTGCCAGCAGCTTAGGGTCGATGGCCAAAAACATTCAGTACTTC
CASSLGSMAKNIQYF
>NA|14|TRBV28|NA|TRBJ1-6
TGTGCCAGCAGTTTCAGGGTCTATAATTCACCCCTCCACTTT
CASSFRVYNSPLHF
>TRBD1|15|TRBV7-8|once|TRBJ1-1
TGTGCCAGCAGCTTAGCTGGAGGGGGCAGGACTGAAGCTTTCTTT
CASSLAGGGRTEAFF
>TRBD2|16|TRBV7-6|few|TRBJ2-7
TGTGCCAGCAGCTTAGGAGTGACTAGCGTGGCCTACGAGCAGTACTTC
CASSLGVTSVAYEQYF
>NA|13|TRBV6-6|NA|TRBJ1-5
TGTGCCAGCAGTTACGGGTGGGATCAGCCCCAGCATTTT
CASSYGWDQPQHF
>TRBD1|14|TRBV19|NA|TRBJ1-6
TGTGCCAGTAGTATTACAGGGGCAGATTCACCCCTCCACTTT
CASSITGADSPLHF
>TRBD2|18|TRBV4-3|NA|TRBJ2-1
TGCGCCAGCAGCCAGGCTAGCGGGATTGGCCTAGGCTACAATGAGCAGTTCTTC
CASSQASGIGLGYNEQFF
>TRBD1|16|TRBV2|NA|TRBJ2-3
TGTGCCAGCAGTGCCGACAGGGGTTTTGGCACAGATACGCAGTATTTT
CASSADRGFGTDTQYF
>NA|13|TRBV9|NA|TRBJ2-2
TGTGCCAGCAGCGACGGGGAATTCGGGGAGCTGTTTTTT
CASSDGEFGELFF
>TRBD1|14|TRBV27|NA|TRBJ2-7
TGTGCCAGCAGCACCCGGGACAGATCATACGAGCAGTACTTC
CASSTRDRSYEQYF
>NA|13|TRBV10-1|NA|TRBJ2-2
TGCGCCAGCAGCCCGGGAGCCCAGGGGGAGCTGTTTTTT
CASSPGAQGELFF
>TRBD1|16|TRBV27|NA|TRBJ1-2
TGTGCCAGCAGTTTAATGGTGAGGGGGCGCTTCTATGGCTACACCTTC
CASSLMVRGRFYGYTF